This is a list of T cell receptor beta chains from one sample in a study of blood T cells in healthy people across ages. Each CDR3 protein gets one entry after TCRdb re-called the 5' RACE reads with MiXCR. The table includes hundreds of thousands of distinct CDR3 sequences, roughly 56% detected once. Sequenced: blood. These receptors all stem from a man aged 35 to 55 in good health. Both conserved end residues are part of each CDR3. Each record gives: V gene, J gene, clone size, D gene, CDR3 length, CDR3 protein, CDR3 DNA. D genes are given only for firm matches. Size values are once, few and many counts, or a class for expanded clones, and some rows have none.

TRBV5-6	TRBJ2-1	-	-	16	CASSLAGGDSYNEQFF	TGTGCCAGCAGCTTGGCCGGCGGGGACTCCTACAATGAGCAGTTCTTC
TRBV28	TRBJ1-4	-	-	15	CASSPTMGYGEKLFF	TGTGCCAGCAGTCCAACCATGGGGTATGGAGAAAAACTGTTTTTT
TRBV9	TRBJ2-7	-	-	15	CTSSVSGHGSYEQYF	TGTACCAGCAGCGTCTCCGGGCACGGCTCCTACGAGCAGTACTTC
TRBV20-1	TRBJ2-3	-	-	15	CSAQGPEFGTDTQYF	TGCAGTGCCCAAGGTCCGGAGTTTGGCACAGATACGCAGTATTTT
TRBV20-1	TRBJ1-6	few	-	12	CSARDLSIQSHF	TGCAGTGCTAGAGATCTGTCTATTCAGTCCCACTTT
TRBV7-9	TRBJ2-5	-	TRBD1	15	CASSLRGLNQETQYF	TGTGCCAGCAGCTTAAGGGGGCTGAATCAAGAGACCCAGTACTTC
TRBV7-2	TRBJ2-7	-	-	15	CASSTPSNRAGEQYF	TGTGCCAGCAGCACCCCTTCCAACAGGGCTGGCGAGCAGTACTTC
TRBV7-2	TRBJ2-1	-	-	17	CASSLDSWVGSDNEQFF	TGTGCCAGCAGCCTGGATTCATGGGTCGGTTCTGACAATGAGCAGTTCTTC
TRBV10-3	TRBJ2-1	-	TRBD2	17	CAISDSWTSGSYNEQFF	TGTGCCATCAGTGACTCTTGGACTAGCGGGAGCTACAATGAGCAGTTCTTC
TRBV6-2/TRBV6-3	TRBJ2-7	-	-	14	CASSGYRGSYEQYF	TGTGCCAGCAGTGGTTACCGGGGCTCCTACGAGCAGTACTTC
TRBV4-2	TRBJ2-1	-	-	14	CASSQVLGGPEQFF	TGTGCCAGCAGCCAAGTGCTTGGGGGGCCTGAGCAGTTCTTC
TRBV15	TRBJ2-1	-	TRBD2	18	CATSIFPTAGGAYNEQFF	TGTGCCACCAGCATCTTCCCTACAGCGGGAGGGGCCTACAATGAGCAGTTCTTC
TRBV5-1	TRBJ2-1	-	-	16	CASSSGTSLPYNEQFF	TGCGCCAGCAGCTCGGGGACATCCCTGCCCTACAATGAGCAGTTCTTC
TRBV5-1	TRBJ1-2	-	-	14	CASSAAGWDYGYTF	TGCGCCAGCAGCGCGGCCGGTTGGGACTATGGCTACACCTTC
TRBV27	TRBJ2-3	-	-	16	CASSDGRGPSTDTQYF	TGTGCCAGCAGTGACGGTCGGGGCCCTAGCACAGATACGCAGTATTTT
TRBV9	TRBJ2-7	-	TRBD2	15	CASSVNGGRAYEQYF	TGTGCCAGCAGCGTAAATGGCGGGAGGGCCTACGAGCAGTACTTC
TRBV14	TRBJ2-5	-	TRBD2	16	CASSRGSGSYSETQYF	TGTGCCAGCAGCCGTGGTAGCGGGTCCTATTCAGAGACCCAGTACTTC
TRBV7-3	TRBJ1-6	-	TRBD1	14	CASSEGQNLSPLHF	TGTGCCAGCAGCGAGGGACAGAACCTTTCACCCCTCCACTTT
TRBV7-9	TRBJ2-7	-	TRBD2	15	CASSLTSGSHNEQYF	TGTGCCAGCAGCCTGACTAGCGGAAGTCACAATGAGCAGTACTTC
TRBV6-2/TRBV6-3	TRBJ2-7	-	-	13	CASSYRASYEQYF	TGTGCCAGCTCATACCGGGCCTCCTACGAGCAGTACTTC
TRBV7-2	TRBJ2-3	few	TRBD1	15	CASSSNRGDTDTQYF	TGTGCCAGCAGCAGCAACAGGGGGGACACAGATACGCAGTATTTT
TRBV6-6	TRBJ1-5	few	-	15	CASSGTSGERQPQHF	TGTGCCAGCAGTGGGACCTCGGGGGAACGGCAGCCCCAGCATTTT
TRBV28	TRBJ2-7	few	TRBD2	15	CASNELAGAYYEQYF	TGTGCCAGCAATGAACTAGCGGGAGCCTACTACGAGCAGTACTTC
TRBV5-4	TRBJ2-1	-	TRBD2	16	CASSLGSAGGSNEQFF	TGTGCCAGCAGCTTAGGTAGCGCGGGGGGCTCCAATGAGCAGTTCTTC
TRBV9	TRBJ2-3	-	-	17	CASSATPGPDPPDTQYF	TGTGCCAGCAGCGCCACACCGGGACCCGACCCCCCAGATACGCAGTATTTT
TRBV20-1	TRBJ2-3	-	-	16	CSARGWGGGYTDTQYF	TGCAGTGCTAGAGGGTGGGGCGGCGGATACACAGATACGCAGTATTTT
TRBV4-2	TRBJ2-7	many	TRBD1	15	CASSQVWDSVYEQYF	TGTGCCAGCAGCCAAGTCTGGGACAGCGTCTACGAGCAGTACTTC
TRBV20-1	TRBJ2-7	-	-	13	CSAPDRRSYEQYF	TGCAGTGCACCAGACAGGAGGTCCTACGAGCAGTACTTC
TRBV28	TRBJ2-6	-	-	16	CASSPPHRAGANVLTF	TGTGCCAGCAGCCCCCCCCACAGGGCTGGGGCCAACGTCCTGACTTTC
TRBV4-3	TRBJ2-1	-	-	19	CASSQETDSAASSYNEQFF	TGCGCCAGCAGCCAAGAGACCGATTCCGCCGCAAGCTCCTACAATGAGCAGTTCTTC
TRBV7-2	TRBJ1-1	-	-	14	CASSSRPPNTEAFF	TGTGCCAGCAGCTCCCGCCCACCGAACACTGAAGCTTTCTTT
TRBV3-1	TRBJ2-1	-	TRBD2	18	CASSQGEPGRAGYNEQFF	TGTGCCAGCAGCCAAGGGGAACCGGGACGAGCGGGGTACAATGAGCAGTTCTTC
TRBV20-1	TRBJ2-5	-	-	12	CSARTRRETQYF	TGCAGTGCTAGAACCCGGCGGGAGACCCAGTACTTC
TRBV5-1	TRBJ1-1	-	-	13	CASSLGEPGEAFF	TGCGCCAGCAGCCTCGGAGAACCGGGGGAAGCTTTCTTT
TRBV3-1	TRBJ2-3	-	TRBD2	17	CASSQGLAGAPTDTQYF	TGTGCCAGCAGCCAAGGACTAGCGGGGGCTCCCACAGATACGCAGTATTTT
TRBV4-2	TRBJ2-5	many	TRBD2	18	CASSLGFGASGPQETQYF	TGTGCCAGCAGCCTAGGTTTTGGGGCTAGCGGACCTCAAGAGACCCAGTACTTC
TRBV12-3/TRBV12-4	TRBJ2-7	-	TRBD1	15	CASSLGTGASDEQYF	TGTGCCAGCAGTTTAGGGACAGGGGCCTCCGACGAGCAGTACTTC
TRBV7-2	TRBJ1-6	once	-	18	CASSTPQGQQGNGSPLHF	TGTGCCAGCAGCACGCCCCAGGGGCAACAGGGAAACGGTTCACCCCTCCACTTT
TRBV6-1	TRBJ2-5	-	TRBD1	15	CASSVMTGRQETQYF	TGTGCCAGCAGTGTAATGACAGGGCGGCAAGAGACCCAGTACTTC
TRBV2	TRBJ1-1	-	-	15	CASKEPTGLNTEAFF	TGTGCCAGCAAGGAACCCACAGGGCTGAACACTGAAGCTTTCTTT